Given below is one T cell receptor (beta chain) in context. The V end lost 8 bases, the J end lost 4 bases, and 14 bases lay between the germline ends. The CDR3 is made up of 13 amino acids. Looked up from germline, CDR1 is LGHDT and CDR2 is YNNKEL (reference sequence). The source of the sample is a study of CD8 T cells in Susac syndrome. When the RNA was reverse transcribed, random hexamers were used with an input of roughly 0.45 to 1 ug. Coverage of TCR beta CDR3 amplification by immunoSEQ multiplex PCR extended to 54 Vbeta and 13 Jbeta. TCRdb redid the calling of the immunoSEQ multiplex PCR reads with MiXCR, one entry per CDR3 protein. The repertoire holds about 200,000 distinct CDR3 sequences, with approximately 95% as singletons.

This TCR came from a human donor with multiple sclerosis. Sequencing input: CD4+ T cells from PBMCs. V is TRBV3-1 and J is TRBJ1-2; a weak D match, TRBD1 (5 bases). CDR3 sequence (DNA): TGTGCCAGCCAGGGTAAAGGTTTCTATGGCTACACCTTC. As protein: CASQGKGFYGYTF.